These 27 T cell receptor beta chains were all obtained from the same sample, sequenced in a study of identifying expanded T cells in peripheral blood. Measured with immunoSEQ multiplex PCR; TCRdb has only the in-frame clones, and not every one. The sample lists 75,000 to 90,000 clones, about 87% occurring once. The sample was blood. The receptors derive from a person between 18 and 75 years old in good health.

The J gene is TRBJ1-3, the V gene TRBV29-1; a possible D gene is TRBD1 (6 bases). Deletions cut 4 bases from V and 1 base from J, with 14 bases between. CDR3 length equals 15 residues. Germline loops: CDR1 SQVTM, CDR2 ANQGSEA. This CDR3 reads CSVGTARGSGNTIYF. Written as DNA, the CDR3 is TGCAGCGTTGGGACAGCGCGTGGGTCTGGAAACACCATATATTTT.

This rearrangement joins TRBV5-1 to TRBJ2-3; D uncertain. The CDR3 has 11 amino acids. The V and J ends lost 6 bases and 2 bases respectively, with 4 bases between them. CDR1 and CDR2 from the germline V gene are SGHRS and YFSETQ. The CDR3 coding sequence is TGCGCCAGCAAGACCACAGATACGCAGTATTTT. Its translation: CASKTTDTQYF.

This chain uses TRBV7-9 with TRBJ2-1; the match to TRBD1 covers 8 bases. Germline V gene sequence: CDR1 SEHNR, CDR2 FQNEAQ (reference sequence). V dropped 5 bases and J dropped 4; count of bases not matched to a gene: 7. The CDR3 extends over 15 amino acids. The CDR3 DNA follows: TGTGCCAGCAGCCCGGACAGGGCTTTATACAATGAGCAGTTCTTC. Its protein is CASSPDRALYNEQFF.

This chain connects TRBV10-3 to TRBJ2-7, with TRBD2 matching over 13 bases. The CDR3 is made up of 16 amino acids. In germline, CDR1 is ENHRY, CDR2 SYGVKD. The J segment lost 5 bases and the V segment lost 3 bases, leaving 7 bases of the junction unmatched. As DNA, the CDR3 is TGTGCCATCAGTGATCTCGGACTAGCGGGAGTGCACGAGCAGTACTTC. It specifies CAISDLGLAGVHEQYF.

The rearrangement joins TRBV11-3 to TRBJ2-7; D is tentatively TRBD1 or TRBD2 (6 bases each). Germline V gene sequence: CDR1 SGHNT, CDR2 YENEEA. The CDR3 runs to 15 residues. The germline V and J ends were trimmed by 1 base and 6 bases, with 16 bases remaining between them. This CDR3 is CASSLVGGSSVEQYF. DNA for the CDR3: TGTGCCAGCAGCTTAGTCGGGGGCTCAAGCGTCGAGCAGTACTTC.

The V call is TRBV27, the J call TRBJ2-7, with D possibly matching TRBD2 (6 bases). Germline V gives CDR1 MNHEY, CDR2 SMNVEV (reference sequence). This CDR3 is built from 15 residues. The V end lost 5 bases, the J end lost 2 bases, and 16 bases lay between the germline ends. CDR3 loop: CASSLQPGLAYEQYF. The CDR3 DNA sequence: TGTGCCAGCAGTCTCCAACCGGGACTGGCCTACGAGCAGTACTTC.

The chain combines TRBV7-9 with TRBJ1-3; the D is unclear. The germline CDR1 and CDR2 sequences are SEHNR and FQNEAQ (reference sequence). This CDR3 has 15 residues. V was cut by 6 bases and J by 4 bases, with 16 bases left in between. The CDR3 DNA is TGTGCCAGCAGTCGAAGCACGGGGAAGGGAAACACCATATATTTT. Protein product: CASSRSTGKGNTIYF. Full variable domain (missing parts from reference TRBV7-9 and TRBJ1-3): DTGVSQNPRHKITKRGQNVTFRCDPISEHNRLYWYRQTLGQGPEFLTYFQNEAQLEKSRLLSDRFSAERPKGSFSTLEIQRTEQGDSAMYLCASSRSTGKGNTIYFGEGSWLTVV.

V and J are TRBV10-3 and TRBJ1-1, with TRBD1 matching 10 bases. Germline V gene data show CDR1 as ENHRY and CDR2 as SYGVKD. V lost 6 bases and J lost 3; bases outside the gene matches: 4. The CDR3 runs to 14 residues. The CDR3 DNA reads TGTGCCATCAGCGACAGGGGGCGCGACACTGAAGCTTTCTTT. It encodes CAISDRGRDTEAFF.

The CDR3 bases are TGTGCCAGCAGCTTAGCGGCAGGGGGGGAGACCCAGTACTTC. It translates to CASSLAAGGETQYF. The V and J genes are TRBV13 and TRBJ2-5; a weak D match, TRBD1 (7 bases). Germline V CDR1 and CDR2: PRHDT, FYEKMQ (reference sequence). CDR3 size: 14 residues. V was pared by 1 base and J by 5 bases, with 11 bases between. Full variable domain (outside the CDR3, taken from reference TRBV13 and TRBJ2-5): AAGVIQSPRHLIKEKRETATLKCYPIPRHDTVYWYQQGPGQDPQFLISFYEKMQSDKGSIPDRFSAQQFSDYHSELNMSSLELGDSALYFCASSLAAGGETQYFGPGTRLLVL.

The rearrangement links TRBV5-1 to TRBJ2-1; maybe TRBD1 (6 bases). The V and J ends lost 4 bases and 4 bases respectively, with 9 bases between them. The CDR3 sequence is 13 residues long. Germline V lookup: CDR1 SGHRS, CDR2 YFSETQ. The CDR3 sequence is CASSAGQYNEQFF. CDR3 bases: TGCGCCAGCAGCGCCGGACAGTACAATGAGCAGTTCTTC.

The chain links TRBV19 to TRBJ1-4, with D possibly being TRBD1 (5 bases). The CDR3 has 16 residues. V was cut by 1 base and J by 10 bases, with 19 bases left in between. Germline lookup yields CDR1 LNHDA and CDR2 SQIVND (reference sequence). The CDR3 sequence: CASSIAGGWALVKLFF. CDR3 in DNA: TGTGCCAGTAGTATAGCTGGGGGTTGGGCACTTGTAAAACTGTTTTTT. Variable domain in full (rest from reference TRBV19 and TRBJ1-4): DGGITQSPKYLFRKEGQNVTLSCEQNLNHDAMYWYRQDPGQGLRLIYYSQIVNDFQKGDIAEGYSVSREKKESFPLTVTSAQKNPTAFYLCASSIAGGWALVKLFFGSGTQLSVL.

CDR3 sequence reads: CASRTGPGDPGAFF. In DNA, the CDR3 is TGTGCCAGCAGAACGGGCCCGGGAGACCCTGGAGCTTTCTTT. The V and J genes are TRBV6-6 and TRBJ1-1, with D uncertain. The ends were cut back, 6 bases at V and 10 bases at J, with 21 bases in the middle. The CDR3 covers 14 residues. The germline V gene encodes CDR1 MNHNY and CDR2 SVGAGI (reference sequence).

This sequence joins TRBV9 and TRBJ2-2; D is undetermined. The CDR3 is 14 residues long. The germline V and J ends were trimmed by 2 bases and 5 bases, with 10 bases remaining between them. Per germline, CDR1 SGDLS and CDR2 YYNGEE. Here the CDR3 reads CASSVNIGTGELFF. The CDR3 DNA follows: TGTGCCAGCAGCGTCAATATAGGGACCGGGGAGCTGTTTTTT.

The V gene is TRBV6-1, the J gene TRBJ2-7, with D unclear. The CDR3 runs to 15 residues. Germline-derived CDR1 and CDR2 are MNHNS and SASEGT. Deletions cut 9 bases from V and 0 bases from J, with 18 bases between. The CDR3 sequence: CASLTEWPSSYEQYF. For the CDR3, the DNA is TGTGCCAGTCTGACGGAGTGGCCTAGCTCCTACGAGCAGTACTTC.

The CDR3 is CASSYGDMNTEAFF. The CDR3 nucleotides read TGTGCCAGCAGTTACGGGGATATGAACACTGAAGCTTTCTTT. The chain joins TRBV6-5 to TRBJ1-1; D not resolved. The V end lost 2 bases, the J end lost 0 bases, and 7 bases lay between the germline ends. The germline gives CDR1 MNHEY, CDR2 SVGAGI. This CDR3 is built from 14 residues.

The chain has TRBV18 and TRBJ1-1; D may be TRBD1 (6 bases). There are 18 residues in the CDR3. Deletions cut 3 bases from V and 10 bases from J, with 30 bases between. CDR1 is KGHSH, CDR2 LQKENI, per germline. Written as DNA, the CDR3 is TGTGCCAGCTCACCCTTCTCGAATCCGACAGGAAGGCCCCAGGGAGCTTTCTTT. The encoded protein is CASSPFSNPTGRPQGAFF.

The V gene is TRBV5-1, the J gene TRBJ2-1; maybe TRBD2 (6 bases). The CDR3 has 14 residues. Trimming removed 6 bases at V and 4 bases at J, with 14 bases between. Germline V gene sequence: CDR1 SGHRS, CDR2 YFSETQ. CDR3: CASTPSGGYNEQFF. The CDR3 DNA reads as TGCGCCAGCACTCCCTCCGGGGGTTACAATGAGCAGTTCTTC.

The J gene is TRBJ1-6, the V gene TRBV19, with TRBD1 identical over 10 bases. The CDR3 has 15 amino acids. Germline CDR1 and CDR2: LNHDA and SQIVND (reference sequence). V trimming: 7 bases; J trimming: 6 bases; junction bases outside the gene matches: 6. CDR3 DNA: TGTGCCAGTAACCTTAGACAGGGGGCTAATTCACCCCTCCACTTT. The encoded protein is CASNLRQGANSPLHF.

V is TRBV7-8 and J is TRBJ2-7; 7 bases fit TRBD1. Germline lookup yields CDR1 SGHVS and CDR2 FQNEAQ. The CDR3 runs to 14 residues. Trimming cost V 5 bases and J 4 bases; bases outside gene matches: 8. CDR3: CASSPGTAGYEQYF. The CDR3 coding sequence is TGTGCCAGCAGCCCGGGGACAGCCGGATACGAGCAGTACTTC.

The V gene is TRBV4-1, the J gene TRBJ1-5, with 8 positions matching TRBD1. The CDR3 spans 17 residues. Germline V gives CDR1 MGHRA, CDR2 YSYEKL. The J segment lost 0 bases and the V segment lost 4 bases, leaving 8 bases of the junction unmatched. CDR3 in DNA: TGCGCCAGCAGCCCCGGGACAGGACCATATAGCAATCAGCCCCAGCATTTT. It yields the protein CASSPGTGPYSNQPQHF.

The V call is TRBV19, the J call TRBJ2-2, with D possibly being TRBD1 (6 bases). Germline CDR1 LNHDA, CDR2 SQIVND (reference sequence). CDR3 length: 14 residues. V was clipped by 6 bases and J by 6 bases, with 14 bases between them. The CDR3 region is CASSGRGFPGELFF. The CDR3 bases are TGTGCCAGTAGCGGCAGGGGTTTTCCCGGGGAGCTGTTTTTT. The full variable domain, its missing parts supplied by reference TRBV19 and TRBJ2-2, is DGGITQSPKYLFRKEGQNVTLSCEQNLNHDAMYWYRQDPGQGLRLIYYSQIVNDFQKGDIAEGYSVSREKKESFPLTVTSAQKNPTAFYLCASSGRGFPGELFFGEGSRLTVL.

V and J are TRBV10-3 and TRBJ2-7; D gene unclear. Trimming shortened V by 0 bases and J by 3 bases, and 6 bases separated the two germline ends. CDR1 is ENHRY, CDR2 SYGVKD, per germline. The CDR3 is made up of 13 amino acids. CDR3 DNA: TGTGCCATCAGTGAGTCGACCGGCTACGAGCAGTACTTC. This encodes CAISESTGYEQYF.

The chain couples TRBV6-6 to TRBJ1-2, with unresolved D. V was shortened by 2 bases and J by 8 bases, with 9 bases between the two germline ends. CDR1 is MNHNY, CDR2 SVGAGI, per germline (reference sequence). This CDR3 has 12 residues. The CDR3 reads CASSYEAGGYTF. The CDR3 coding sequence is TGTGCCAGCAGTTACGAGGCGGGCGGCTACACCTTC.

The chain carries TRBV10-2 and TRBJ2-5; 7 nucleotides agree with TRBD1. The CDR3 has 15 amino acids. V gave up 6 bases and J gave up 1 base; unmatched junction bases: 8. CDR1 WSHSY and CDR2 SAAADI come from the germline V gene. The CDR3 loop is CASRETGYPQETQYF. The CDR3 bases are TGCGCCAGCAGGGAGACAGGGTATCCCCAAGAGACCCAGTACTTC.

This clone was observed a handful of times. Other DNA sequences of this sample code for an identical CDR3. CDR3 sequence: CASSLNTEAFF. The DNA for the CDR3 is TGCGCCAGCAGCTTAAACACTGAAGCTTTCTTT. The genes are TRBV5-1 and TRBJ1-1, with unresolved D. Per germline, CDR1 SGHRS and CDR2 YFSETQ. V was cut by 2 bases and J by 2 bases, with 1 base left in between. CDR3 size: 11 residues.

The gene calls are TRBV18 and TRBJ1-6; TRBD1 matches 7 bases. V lost 3 bases to trimming and J lost 10 bases; unmatched junction nucleotides: 12. The CDR3 spans 16 residues. Per germline, CDR1 KGHSH and CDR2 LQKENI. In DNA form, the CDR3 reads TGTGCCAGCTCACCCCCGACAGGGCCCCGGCGGTCACCCCTCCACTTT. Translating it yields CASSPPTGPRRSPLHF.

J is TRBJ2-2 and V is TRBV7-8; TRBD2 is a possible D gene (6 bases). This CDR3 has 15 amino acids. V lost 4 bases, J lost 2 bases, and 11 bases lay in between. CDR1 and CDR2 (germline): SGHVS, FQNEAQ. As DNA, the CDR3 is TGTGCCAGCAGCTCGAGCGGGCGTAACACCGGGGAGCTGTTTTTT. Translated: CASSSSGRNTGELFF.